The 11 T cell receptor beta chains below were found in one sample sequenced in a study of cytomegalovirus exposure and HLA in healthy donors. The PCR contained 60 Vbeta and 13 Jbeta primers. Assay: immunoSEQ multiplex PCR; the TCRdb copy retains only in-frame clones and omits some. The sample contains 200,000 or so clones, around 81% of which appear only once. The material sequenced was PBMCs. These receptors were obtained from a young woman in good health and CMV-seropositive.

The chain employs TRBV5-4 and TRBJ2-7; possible D gene TRBD1, 6 bases. Trimming removed 4 bases from V and 1 base from J, with 15 bases in between. Germline V lookup: CDR1 SGHNT, CDR2 YYREEE (reference sequence). The CDR3 is 15 residues long. This CDR3 reads CASSRSRDTSYEQYV. The CDR3 nucleotides read TGTGCCAGCAGCAGATCCCGGGACACTTCCTACGAGCAGTACGTC.

As regards this clone: The sample carries other DNA sequences with the same CDR3. The chain is built from TRBV19 and TRBJ1-5; no clear D gene. With 3 bases removed from V and 4 bases from J, the gap between germline ends came to 4 bases. Per the germline V gene, CDR1 is LNHDA and CDR2 is SQIVND (reference sequence). There are 12 residues in the CDR3. The CDR3 reads CASSIGNQPQHF. CDR3 DNA sequence: TGTGCCAGTAGTATCGGTAATCAGCCCCAGCATTTT. The entire variable domain, with the rest obtained from reference TRBV19 and TRBJ1-5, is as follows: DGGITQSPKYLFRKEGQNVTLSCEQNLNHDAMYWYRQDPGQGLRLIYYSQIVNDFQKGDIAEGYSVSREKKESFPLTVTSAQKNPTAFYLCASSIGNQPQHFGDGTRLSIL.

The V call is TRBV28, the J call TRBJ2-2; possibly TRBD2 for D (5 bases). CDR1 and CDR2 (germline): MDHEN, SYDVKM. The CDR3 has 13 amino acids. Deletions cut 7 bases from V and 6 bases from J, with 12 bases between. CDR3 residues: CASIGRLSGELFF. The CDR3 DNA is TGTGCCAGCATAGGGAGATTGTCCGGGGAGCTGTTTTTT. The full variable domain, rest sourced from reference TRBV28 and TRBJ2-2, is DVKVTQSSRYLVKRTGEKVFLECVQDMDHENMFWYRQDPGLGLRLIYFSYDVKMKEKGDIPEGYSVSREKKERFSLILESASTNQTSMYLCASIGRLSGELFFGEGSRLTVL.

J is TRBJ2-3 and V is TRBV13; TRBD2 matches at 7 bases. The V gene end was trimmed by 1 base and the J gene end by 0 bases; junction bases not matched to a gene: 1. Germline V gene lookup returns CDR1 PRHDT and CDR2 FYEKMQ (reference sequence). The CDR3 is 15 amino acids. The CDR3 DNA reads TGTGCCAGCAGCTTAGCGGGGGGTAGCACAGATACGCAGTATTTT. Its protein product is CASSLAGGSTDTQYF.

The V call is TRBV4-1, the J call TRBJ1-5; perhaps TRBD1 as D (5 bases). Trimming took off 8 bases at V and 3 bases at J, with 17 bases between the two ends. The CDR3 spans 15 residues. Germline V gene data show CDR1 as MGHRA and CDR2 as YSYEKL. The CDR3, as DNA: TGCGCCAGCTCGGTCGCGGAGGGGACCAATCAGCCCCAGCATTTT. Protein: CASSVAEGTNQPQHF.

The chain is built from TRBV2 and TRBJ2-1; TRBD1 agrees at 7 bases. This CDR3 is built from 16 residues. From germline, CDR1 is SNHLY and CDR2 FYNNEI. J was trimmed by 1 base and V by 6 bases; bases with no gene match: 9. CDR3 in DNA: TGTGCCAGCAGGAAGGGACAGAAAGCGTCCTACAATGAGCAGTTCTTC. It is translated as CASRKGQKASYNEQFF.

This clone was detected once. The rearrangement uses TRBV19 and TRBJ1-1; D may be TRBD1 (5 bases). The germline V and J ends were trimmed by 1 base and 5 bases, with 14 bases remaining between them. Per the germline V gene, CDR1 is LNHDA and CDR2 is SQIVND (reference sequence). This CDR3 is built from 15 residues. CDR3 residues: CASSIVAGLGTEAFF. The CDR3 bases are TGTGCCAGTAGTATAGTGGCAGGGCTGGGAACTGAAGCTTTCTTT.

This clone was detected only a few times. The chain employs TRBV5-6 and TRBJ2-7, with D tentatively TRBD1 (5 bases). Deletions cut 5 bases from V and 4 bases from J, with 19 bases between. The CDR3 loop spans 15 amino acids. Looked up from germline, CDR1 is SGHDT and CDR2 is YYEEEE. Here the CDR3 DNA reads TGTGCCAGCAGGGGTGAAAGGGGTTCGAAGTACGAGCAGTACTTC. It yields the protein CASRGERGSKYEQYF.

V is TRBV6-5 and J is TRBJ2-5, with 9 positions matching TRBD1. V dropped 0 bases and J dropped 1; count of bases not matched to a gene: 3. This CDR3 spans 16 amino acids. Germline V CDR1 and CDR2: MNHEY, SVGAGI. As DNA, the CDR3 is TGTGCCAGCAGTTACTCGGGGACAGGGCTCCAAGAGACCCAGTACTTC. The encoded protein is CASSYSGTGLQETQYF.

This clone was counted a few times. V and J are TRBV5-1 and TRBJ2-6; D is perhaps TRBD1 (6 bases). There are 16 residues in the CDR3. Germline-derived CDR1 and CDR2 are SGHRS and YFSETQ. Trimming stripped 7 bases from V and 0 bases from J, with 14 bases between. The CDR3 bases are TGCGCCAGCGGCCAAACAGGGTCCTCTGGGGCCAACGTCCTGACTTTC. This translates into CASGQTGSSGANVLTF.

The chain is built from TRBV5-4 and TRBJ2-5; 7 bases align to TRBD1. Germline V gene lookup returns CDR1 SGHNT and CDR2 YYREEE (reference sequence). The CDR3 extends over 14 amino acids. Unmatched junction bases numbered 7, after V lost 4 bases and J lost 4 bases. The CDR3, as DNA: TGTGCCAGCAGCCCACAGGGGCTGCGAGAGACCCAGTACTTC. Translating gives CASSPQGLRETQYF.